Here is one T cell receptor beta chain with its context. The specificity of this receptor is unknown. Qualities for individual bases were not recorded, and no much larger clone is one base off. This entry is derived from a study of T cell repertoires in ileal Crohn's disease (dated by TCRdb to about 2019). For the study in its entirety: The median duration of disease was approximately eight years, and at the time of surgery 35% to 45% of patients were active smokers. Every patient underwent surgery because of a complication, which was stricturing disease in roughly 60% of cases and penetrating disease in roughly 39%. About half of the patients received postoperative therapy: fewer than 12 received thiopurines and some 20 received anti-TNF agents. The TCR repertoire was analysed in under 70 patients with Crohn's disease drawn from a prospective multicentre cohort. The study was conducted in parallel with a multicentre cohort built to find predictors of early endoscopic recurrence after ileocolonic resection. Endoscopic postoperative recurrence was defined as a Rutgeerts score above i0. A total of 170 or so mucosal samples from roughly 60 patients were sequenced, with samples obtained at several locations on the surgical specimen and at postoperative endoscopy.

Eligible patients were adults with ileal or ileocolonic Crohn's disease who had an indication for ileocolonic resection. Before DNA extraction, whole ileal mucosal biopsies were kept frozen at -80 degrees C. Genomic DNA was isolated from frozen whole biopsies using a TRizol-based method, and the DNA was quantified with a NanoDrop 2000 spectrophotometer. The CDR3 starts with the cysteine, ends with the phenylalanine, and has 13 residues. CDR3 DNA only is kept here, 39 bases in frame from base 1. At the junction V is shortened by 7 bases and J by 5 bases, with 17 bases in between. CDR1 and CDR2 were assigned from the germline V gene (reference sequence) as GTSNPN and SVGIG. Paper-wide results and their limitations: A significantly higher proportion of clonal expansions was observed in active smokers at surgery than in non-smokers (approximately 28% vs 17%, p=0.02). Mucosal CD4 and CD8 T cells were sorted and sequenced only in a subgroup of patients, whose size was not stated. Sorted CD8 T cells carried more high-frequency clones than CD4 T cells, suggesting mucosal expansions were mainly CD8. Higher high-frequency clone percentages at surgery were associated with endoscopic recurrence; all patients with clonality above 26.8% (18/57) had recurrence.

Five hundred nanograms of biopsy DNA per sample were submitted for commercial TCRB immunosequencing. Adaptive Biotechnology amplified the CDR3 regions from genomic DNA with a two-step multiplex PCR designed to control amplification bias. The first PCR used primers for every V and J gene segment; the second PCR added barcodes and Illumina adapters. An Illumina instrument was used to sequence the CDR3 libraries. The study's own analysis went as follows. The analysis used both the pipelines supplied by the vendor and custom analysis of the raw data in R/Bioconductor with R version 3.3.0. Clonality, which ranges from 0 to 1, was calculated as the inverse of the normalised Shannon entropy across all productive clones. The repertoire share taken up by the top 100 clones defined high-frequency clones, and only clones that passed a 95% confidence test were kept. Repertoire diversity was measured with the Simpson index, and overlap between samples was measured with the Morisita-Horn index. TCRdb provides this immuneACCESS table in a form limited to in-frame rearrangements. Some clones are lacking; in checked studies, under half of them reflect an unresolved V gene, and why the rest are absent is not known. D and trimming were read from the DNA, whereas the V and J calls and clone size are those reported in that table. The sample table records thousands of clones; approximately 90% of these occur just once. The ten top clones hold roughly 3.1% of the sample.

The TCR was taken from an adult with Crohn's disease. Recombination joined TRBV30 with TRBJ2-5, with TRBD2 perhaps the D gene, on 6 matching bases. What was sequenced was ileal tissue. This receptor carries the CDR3 CALDGSVGETQYF. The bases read TGTGCCTTGGACGGGAGTGTTGGGGAGACCCAGTACTTC.